This TCR beta chain was captured in a study of shared clonotypes between healthy human individuals. Study findings and constraints: Relative to their counterparts shared across all four donors, non-shared clonotypes exhibited diminished generation probabilities.

Naive CD8 populations comprised CD45RO-negative cells positively selected for CCR7, excluding terminally differentiated effector memory CD45RA+ cells. All the donors were Caucasian adults who lived in Nashville, Tennessee. As to this clone: Its specificity is not known.

The J segment lost 5 bases and the V segment lost 3 bases, leaving 10 bases of the junction unmatched. This CDR3 is 16 amino acids long. Germline V CDR1 and CDR2: MNHNS, SASEGT. Deep-level assay runs were performed. Genomic DNA from each subset was divided evenly over several immunoSEQ plates. Only in-frame clones appear in the TCRdb table, and some are missing; sequencing was by immunoSEQ multiplex PCR. The sample carries about 2 million clones, about 95% recorded once. Sequencing input: naive CD8+ T cells sorted from blood. V usage is TRBV6-1 and J usage is TRBJ2-5, with 9 bases lining up with TRBD1. The origin of this receptor is a man aged 18 to 29 in good health. CDR3 residues: CASSDPGQGIGETQYF. The CDR3 region has the DNA TGTGCCAGCAGTGACCCCGGACAGGGGATTGGTGAGACCCAGTACTTC.